One sample yielded the 21 T cell receptor beta chains listed below, sequenced in a study of CD8 T cells in Susac syndrome. The RNA input was about 0.5 to 1 ug, and it was reverse transcribed with random hexamers. TCRdb re-analysed the immunoSEQ multiplex PCR reads in MiXCR, keeping a single row per CDR3 protein. The sample holds fewer than 350,000 distinct CDR3 sequences, 92% seen once. The sample taken for sequencing was CD4+ T cells from PBMCs. Receptor source: a human donor with multiple sclerosis.

J is TRBJ1-2 and V is TRBV6-1; D is possibly TRBD1 (5 bases). The CDR3 extends over 16 amino acids. With 4 bases removed from V and 10 bases from J, the gap between germline ends came to 25 bases. CDR1 is MNHNS and CDR2 is SASEGT in the germline V gene. CDR3 loop: CASSAPTVLQLGDYTF. Here the CDR3 DNA reads TGTGCCAGCAGTGCTCCGACAGTCCTCCAACTGGGAGACTACACCTTC.

CDR3 coding DNA: TGTGCCATCAGGGCGGGACAGGGAGCATCGAACGGCTACACCTTC. Residues: CAIRAGQGASNGYTF. The chain combines TRBV10-3 with TRBJ1-2, with 9 nucleotides matching TRBD1. Germline V CDR1 and CDR2: ENHRY, SYGVKD. The J segment lost 8 bases and the V segment lost 6 bases, leaving 13 bases of the junction unmatched. This CDR3 contains 15 residues.

This rearrangement joins TRBV7-2 to TRBJ2-1; D ambiguous. Germline V CDR1 and CDR2: SGHTA, FQGNSA. The CDR3 length is 15 residues. The V gene lost 5 bases and the J gene lost 0 bases, with 11 bases spanning the gap. CDR3 sequence (DNA): TGTGCCAGCAGCGCGGACCGGAGCTCCTACAATGAGCAGTTCTTC. It specifies CASSADRSSYNEQFF.

This chain joins TRBV5-1 and TRBJ1-1, with 9 bases identical to TRBD1. Per the germline V gene, CDR1 is SGHRS and CDR2 is YFSETQ. The CDR3 length is 13 residues. V shed 4 bases, J shed 6 bases, and the junction held 4 bases outside the gene matches. This CDR3 reads CASSRGQGAEAFF. The CDR3 nucleotides read TGCGCCAGCAGCAGGGGACAGGGTGCTGAAGCTTTCTTT.

The rearrangement joins TRBV6-2 or TRBV6-3 to TRBJ1-1; 9 nucleotides align to TRBD1. The V segment lost 6 bases and the J segment 4 bases; nucleotides outside the gene matches: 6. Germline lookup yields CDR1 MNHEY and CDR2 SVGEGT. The CDR3 spans 14 residues. CDR3 sequence (DNA): TGTGCCAGCAGACCCGGACAGGGGAGCACTGAAGCTTTCTTT. Translating it yields CASRPGQGSTEAFF.

CDR3 protein: CSAIPLGTEAFF. DNA of the CDR3: TGCAGTGCCATACCTTTGGGCACTGAAGCTTTCTTT. The genes are TRBV20-1 and TRBJ1-1; no firm D call. From germline, CDR1 is DFQATT and CDR2 SNEGSKA (reference sequence). V was shortened by 6 bases and J by 4 bases, with 12 bases between the two germline ends. This CDR3 has 12 residues.

J is TRBJ2-4 and V is TRBV5-1; 8 bases are a match to TRBD1. Germline V CDR1 and CDR2: SGHRS, YFSETQ. The V and J ends lost 0 bases and 9 bases, in that order; junction bases with no gene match: 8. The CDR3 sequence is 15 residues long. CDR3 region: CASSLDRGNRGIQYF. CDR3 in DNA: TGCGCCAGCAGCTTGGACAGGGGGAACAGGGGCATTCAGTACTTC.

A single count supports this clonotype. The chain couples TRBV29-1 to TRBJ2-3; perhaps TRBD1 as D (5 bases). Germline assignment: CDR1 SQVTM and CDR2 ANQGSEA. V was trimmed by 4 bases and J by 0 bases, leaving 8 bases between them. The CDR3 loop spans 13 amino acids. In DNA, the CDR3 is TGCAGCGTTGTGACAGACAGCACAGATACGCAGTATTTT. Translation gives CSVVTDSTDTQYF.

This clonotype was counted only a few times. The V gene is TRBV12-3 or TRBV12-4, the J gene TRBJ2-1, with D hard to call. This CDR3 contains 11 residues. V shed 2 bases and J shed 6 bases, with 2 bases lying between them. CDR3 protein: CASSLSNEQFF. CDR3 DNA sequence: TGTGCCAGCAGTTTAAGCAATGAGCAGTTCTTC.

Here the CDR3 reads CSANGGYQETQYF. DNA for the CDR3: TGCAGTGCTAACGGCGGGTACCAAGAGACCCAGTACTTC. This chain connects TRBV20-1 to TRBJ2-5; D is possibly TRBD2 (5 bases). Trimming stripped 4 bases from V and 0 bases from J, with 9 bases between. Looked up from germline, CDR1 is DFQATT and CDR2 is SNEGSKA (reference sequence). There are 13 residues in the CDR3.

The rearrangement joins TRBV7-2 to TRBJ1-3; tentatively, D is TRBD1 (6 bases). The germline V gene has CDR1 SGHTA and CDR2 FQGNSA. V was clipped by 2 bases and J by 2 bases, with 13 bases between them. This CDR3 spans 16 amino acids. CDR3 region: CASSLNQGQTGNTIYF. The CDR3 DNA sequence: TGTGCCAGCAGCTTAAATCAAGGACAGACTGGAAACACCATATATTTT.

This chain joins TRBV7-8 and TRBJ2-3; the match to TRBD1 covers 8 bases. J was trimmed by 6 bases and V by 1 base; bases with no gene match: 3. This CDR3 spans 14 amino acids. Germline assignment: CDR1 SGHVS and CDR2 FQNEAQ. DNA for the CDR3: TGTGCCAGCAGCTTAGGACAGGGGCTTGATACGCAGTATTTT. This translates into CASSLGQGLDTQYF.

The gene calls are TRBV11-3 and TRBJ1-1, with D unclear. Trimming left V 1 base short and J 4 bases short, with 19 bases between. The CDR3 length is 17 residues. Per the germline V gene, CDR1 is SGHNT and CDR2 is YENEEA. The CDR3 protein is CASSLVAGPNPSTEAFF. The CDR3 coding sequence is TGTGCCAGCAGCTTAGTCGCCGGGCCTAACCCTAGCACTGAAGCTTTCTTT.

V and J are TRBV6-5 and TRBJ2-7; TRBD2 agrees at 10 bases. CDR3 length equals 15 residues. Germline CDR1 and CDR2: MNHEY and SVGAGI. The V segment lost 0 bases and the J segment 4 bases; nucleotides outside the gene matches: 3. The CDR3 reads CASSYSAGGSYEQYF. CDR3 DNA sequence: TGTGCCAGCAGTTACTCAGCGGGAGGGTCATACGAGCAGTACTTC.

The table lists this clonotype with a count of one. The CDR3, as DNA: TGTGCCAGCAGCCATGGAGGACAGGGCCCTCGGAAGGGGGGCGGCTACACCTTC. Translated: CASSHGGQGPRKGGGYTF. The chain links TRBV3-1 to TRBJ1-2, with 8 bases aligning to TRBD1. J gave up 8 bases and V 3 bases, and 20 bases lay outside the gene matches. Germline V gene lookup returns CDR1 LGHDT and CDR2 YNNKEL (reference sequence). The CDR3 is made up of 18 amino acids.

This chain connects TRBV18 to TRBJ1-1; tentatively, D is TRBD1 (5 bases). Trimming took 6 bases from V and 5 from J, leaving 16 bases between them. Germline V gene lookup returns CDR1 KGHSH and CDR2 LQKENI. The CDR3 is made up of 14 amino acids. CDR3 amino acids: CASSQGGGGTEAFF. CDR3 DNA: TGTGCCAGCTCGCAGGGAGGTGGTGGGACTGAAGCTTTCTTT.

The J gene is TRBJ1-1, the V gene TRBV3-1; TRBD1 aligns across 7 bases. With 4 bases clipped from V and 8 bases from J, the junction kept 7 bases outside the gene matches. The V gene's germline CDR1 is LGHDT and CDR2 YNNKEL (reference sequence). This CDR3 spans 13 amino acids. CDR3 in DNA: TGTGCCAGCAGCCGACAGGGAGGGTTGGAAGCTTTCTTT. Protein sequence: CASSRQGGLEAFF.

The V and J genes are TRBV15 and TRBJ2-2, with 11 bases aligning to TRBD1. Per the germline V gene, CDR1 is LNHNV and CDR2 is YYDKDF (reference sequence). This CDR3 comprises 15 residues. Trimming took 3 bases from V and 4 from J; bases not matched to a gene: 1. The DNA of the CDR3 is TGTGCCACCAGCAGGGGGACAGGGGGCACCGGGGAGCTGTTTTTT. Translation gives CATSRGTGGTGELFF.

The rearrangement uses TRBV19 and TRBJ2-7; 7 nucleotides align to TRBD2. The V segment lost 6 bases and the J segment 4 bases; nucleotides outside the gene matches: 12. In germline, CDR1 is LNHDA, CDR2 SQIVND (reference sequence). This CDR3 region has 15 residues. The CDR3 region has the DNA TGTGCCAGTAGGAGCCGAGGAGGGGACTATTACGAGCAGTACTTC. Protein: CASRSRGGDYYEQYF.

The chain is built from TRBV30 and TRBJ1-1; tentatively, D is TRBD1 (6 bases). Trimming removed 7 bases from V and 6 bases from J, with 21 bases in between. Germline V CDR1 and CDR2: GTSNPN, SVGIG (reference sequence). The CDR3 is 14 amino acids. CDR3 nucleotide sequence: TGTGCCTTCTCCCCGCCCCGACAGGCTCCTGAAGCTTTCTTT. Protein: CAFSPPRQAPEAFF.

The chain joins TRBV6-2 or TRBV6-3 to TRBJ2-1; a possible D gene is TRBD1 (6 bases). Germline V gives CDR1 MNHEY, CDR2 SVGEGT. The CDR3 runs 15 residues. Deletions cut 8 bases from V and 0 bases from J, with 14 bases between. CDR3 loop: CASHSTGHSYNEQFF. The CDR3 DNA reads TGTGCCAGCCATTCAACAGGGCACTCCTACAATGAGCAGTTCTTC.